The next 8 T cell receptor beta chains were all read from a single sample in a study of T cell responses to AZD1222 COVID-19 vaccine. TCRdb's copy holds only in-frame clones and misses some; the assay was immunoSEQ multiplex PCR. Counted here are about 92,000 clones, approximately 91% occurring once; the ten biggest clones make up about 20%. The material was peripheral blood, obtained on day 0 of AZD1222 vaccination. The receptors were gathered from an adult in good health.

V and J are TRBV5-1 and TRBJ2-1; 7 positions agree with TRBD1. Germline-derived CDR1 and CDR2 are SGHRS and YFSETQ. J gave up 3 bases and V 7 bases, and 13 bases lay outside the gene matches. The CDR3 consists of 16 residues. The DNA for the CDR3 is TGCGCCAGCCGAATAAAGACAGGGACCGACTACAATGAGCAGTTCTTC. Residues: CASRIKTGTDYNEQFF.

This chain connects TRBV5-6 to TRBJ1-1; D is uncertain. The CDR3 extends over 13 amino acids. V was clipped by 4 bases and J by 5 bases, with 12 bases between them. Looked up from germline, CDR1 is SGHDT and CDR2 is YYEEEE. In nucleotides, the CDR3 is TGTGCCAGCAGCCCCCCCTTGGGAACTGAAGCTTTCTTT. Residues: CASSPPLGTEAFF. Drawing the rest from reference TRBV5-6 and TRBJ1-1, the complete variable domain is DAGVTQSPTHLIKTRGQQVTLRCSPKSGHDTVSWYQQALGQGPQFIFQYYEEEERQRGNFPDRFSGHQFPNYSSELNVNALLLGDSALYLCASSPPLGTEAFFGQGTRLTVV.

The CDR3 spells CASSLLGFGTEAFF. CDR3 DNA: TGTGCCAGCAGTTTGTTGGGGTTTGGCACTGAAGCTTTCTTT. The chain couples TRBV6-6 to TRBJ1-1; D gene uncertain. The V end lost 4 bases, the J end lost 4 bases, and 13 bases lay between the germline ends. This CDR3 has 14 residues. Germline assignment: CDR1 MNHNY and CDR2 SVGAGI (reference sequence).

J is TRBJ1-6 and V is TRBV18; D is undetermined. CDR1 and CDR2 (germline): KGHSH, LQKENI. V lost 6 bases and J lost 4, with 4 bases in between. The CDR3 totals 12 residues. The CDR3 DNA reads TGTGCCAGCTCGCCTTATAATTCACCCCTCCACTTT. Translation gives CASSPYNSPLHF.

The V gene is TRBV30, the J gene TRBJ2-3, with 9 bases fitting TRBD2. CDR1 is GTSNPN and CDR2 is SVGIG in the germline V gene (reference sequence). J gave up 2 bases and V 2 bases, and 5 bases lay outside the gene matches. The CDR3 runs to 15 residues. The CDR3 sequence is CAWSWASGVTDTQYF. The DNA for the CDR3 is TGTGCCTGGAGTTGGGCTAGCGGGGTCACAGATACGCAGTATTTT.

The rearrangement links TRBV5-6 to TRBJ1-1; D not resolved. V dropped 2 bases and J dropped 11 bases, with 22 bases sitting between them. Germline CDR1 SGHDT, CDR2 YYEEEE. The CDR3 spans 15 residues. CDR3 DNA sequence: TGTGCCAGCAGCTTCATGGGTCTGTTGGGTTTTGAGGCTTTCTTT. Translating it yields CASSFMGLLGFEAFF.

The chain joins TRBV3-1 (or the pseudogene TRBV3-2) to TRBJ2-1; a weak D match, TRBD1 (5 bases). Deletions cut 3 bases from V and 5 bases from J, with 17 bases between. Germline values: CDR1 LGHDT, CDR2 YNNKEL (reference sequence). CDR3 length: 16 residues. The CDR3 sequence: CASSHLSHKGHNEQFF. Here the CDR3 DNA reads TGTGCCAGCAGCCACCTCAGCCATAAGGGGCACAATGAGCAGTTCTTC.

This clone was observed a few times. The genes are TRBV6-5 and TRBJ2-7, with 11 bases identical to TRBD2. Germline V CDR1 and CDR2: MNHEY, SVGAGI. CDR3 length: 15 residues. V shed 5 bases and J 7 bases; nucleotides not matched to a gene: 10. The CDR3, as DNA: TGTGCCAGCAGTCAGACTAGCGGGGTTTTGGTGGAGCAGTACTTC. It is translated as CASSQTSGVLVEQYF.